Each of the 3 T cell receptor beta chains below was sequenced from the same sample in a study of CD8 T cells in Susac syndrome. Roughly 0.45 to 1 ug RNA was reverse transcribed with random hexamers. Each CDR3 protein is one row after TCRdb ran MiXCR on the immunoSEQ multiplex PCR reads. This sample has some 180,000 distinct CDR3 sequences, with roughly 94% found just once. The sequencing sample was made of CD4+ T cells from PBMCs. The receptor set was obtained from a human donor with Susac syndrome.

The chain combines TRBV3-1 with TRBJ2-6; D is ambiguous. The CDR3 contains 14 residues. The germline V gene has CDR1 LGHDT and CDR2 YNNKEL (reference sequence). V lost 2 bases and J 0 bases, leaving 2 bases between the germline ends. CDR3 DNA: TGTGCCAGCAGCCAACACTCTGGGGCCAACGTCCTGACTTTC. Encoded protein: CASSQHSGANVLTF.

This clonotype came up once. The V and J genes are TRBV7-9 and TRBJ2-7; TRBD1 matches at 7 bases. The CDR3 length is 15 residues. Per germline, CDR1 SEHNR and CDR2 FQNEAQ (reference sequence). V gave up 5 bases and J gave up 3 bases; unmatched junction bases: 10. The CDR3 protein is CASSRRGQLFYEQYF. The CDR3 nucleotides are TGTGCCAGCAGCCGAAGGGGACAGCTATTCTACGAGCAGTACTTC.

V and J are TRBV30 and TRBJ2-3, with D perhaps being TRBD1 or TRBD2 (6 bases each). Germline CDR1 reads GTSNPN; CDR2 reads SVGIG (reference sequence). The CDR3 loop spans 15 amino acids. V was clipped by 5 bases and J by 0 bases, with 15 bases between them. The chain's CDR3 is CAWYRDSASTDTQYF. The CDR3 DNA reads TGTGCCTGGTACAGGGACTCAGCTAGCACAGATACGCAGTATTTT.